What follows is one T cell receptor beta chain and its context. What this receptor recognizes is not known. Within one base of it there is no much larger clone, and no base qualities were kept. Its CDR3 holds 16 amino acids, cysteine through phenylalanine. The DNA shown is the 48-base CDR3, in frame from base 1. V drops 1 base and J drops 4 bases, leaving 14 bases in between. CDR1 and CDR2 are read off the germline V gene as SGHTA and FQGNSA. This record comes from a study of control samples from healthy donors and cancer patients (dated by TCRdb to the early 2020s). Library creation used the immunoSEQ multiplex PCR assay. Held by TCRdb, this immuneACCESS table contains in-frame sequences only and omits some clones. Under half of the omission traces to an unresolved V gene where checked; the cause of the rest is unknown. Recorded for this sample are around 95,000 clones; over 75% of them occurred a single time. The top ten hold about 18% of the sample.

What was sequenced was blood. The sequence joins TRBV7-2 to TRBJ2-1, with TRBD1 as a weak D call on 6 bases. The receptor was isolated from a woman aged 50 to 60 in good health. Here the CDR3 is given as CASSLGVGGIYNEQFF. In nucleotide form, the sequence is TGTGCCAGCAGCTTAGGGGTAGGGGGAATATACAATGAGCAGTTCTTC.